The 15 T cell receptor beta chains in this list originate from one sample, sequenced in a study of neoadjuvant anti-PD-1 for oral cavity cancer. The repertoire was sequenced with immunoSEQ multiplex PCR; TCRdb's copy has only in-frame clones and lacks some. The sample includes roughly 10,000 clones, 68% of them seen just once. Regarding time point: after neoadjuvant nivolumab, at surgical resection. Source: PBMCs, taken after nivolumab (anti-PD-1) treatment. These receptor sequences come from a person aged 35-79 years with oral cavity squamous cell carcinoma.

Turning to this clone: Mismatch with germline at one junction end may stem from a read error. This chain connects TRBV4-1 to TRBJ2-3, with D perhaps TRBD2 (6 bases). Per the germline V gene, CDR1 is MGHRA and CDR2 is YSYEKL. CDR3 length: 16 residues. This CDR3 reads CASSQGLDYLTDTQYF. The DNA of the CDR3 is TGCGCCAGCAGTCAAGGACTGGACTACCTCACAGATACGCAGTATTTT.

This clone turned up a few times. CDR3 protein: CASSQDDDINYGYTF. The CDR3 region has the DNA TGCGCCAGCAGCCAAGACGACGATATTAACTATGGCTACACCTTC. This sequence joins TRBV4-1 and TRBJ1-2; D not certain. Germline V gives CDR1 MGHRA, CDR2 YSYEKL. This CDR3 has 15 residues. V was cut by 0 bases and J by 1 base, with 9 bases left in between.

The chain carries TRBV4-1 and TRBJ2-5; no firm D call. CDR1 is MGHRA and CDR2 is YSYEKL in the germline V gene. CDR3 length: 14 amino acids. Trimming pared 0 bases from V and 3 bases from J, leaving 8 bases between. CDR3 nucleotide sequence: TGCGCCAGCAGCCAAGACCAGAATAAAGAGACCCAGTACTTC. Encoded protein: CASSQDQNKETQYF.

This chain connects TRBV7-3 to TRBJ2-7, with D possibly matching TRBD2 (6 bases). Germline CDR1 SGHTA, CDR2 FQGTGA. V lost 5 bases to trimming and J lost 4 bases, with 12 bases between them. This CDR3 spans 13 amino acids. The CDR3 loop is CASSSRRGYEQYF. For the CDR3, the DNA is TGTGCCAGCAGCAGTAGGAGGGGTTACGAGCAGTACTTC.

The V gene is TRBV2, the J gene TRBJ2-1, with D uncertain. There are 12 residues in the CDR3. Trimming took 2 bases from V and 6 from J, leaving 5 bases between them. Germline loops: CDR1 SNHLY, CDR2 FYNNEI. The CDR3 bases are TGTGCCAGCAGTGAATTCCTCAATGAGCAGTTCTTC. Translation: CASSEFLNEQFF.

J is TRBJ2-1 and V is TRBV7-9; 11 bases are a match to TRBD2. Germline CDR1 reads SEHNR; CDR2 reads FQNEAQ (reference sequence). Trimming cost V 6 bases and J 6 bases; bases outside gene matches: 10. CDR3 size: 16 residues. CDR3 DNA: TGTGCCAGCAGTTATGTACCGGGACTAGCGGCCAATGAGCAGTTCTTC. Translation gives CASSYVPGLAANEQFF. The whole variable domain, remainder taken from reference TRBV7-9 and TRBJ2-1, is DTGVSQNPRHKITKRGQNVTFRCDPISEHNRLYWYRQTLGQGPEFLTYFQNEAQLEKSRLLSDRFSAERPKGSFSTLEIQRTEQGDSAMYLCASSYVPGLAANEQFFGPGTRLTVL.

The chain links TRBV7-8 to TRBJ2-1; D gene unclear. This CDR3 is built from 15 residues. V was cut by 2 bases and J by 0 bases, with 8 bases left in between. Germline assignment: CDR1 SGHVS and CDR2 FQNEAQ. The CDR3 protein is CASSLTDSSYNEQFF. CDR3 bases: TGTGCCAGCAGCTTAACAGATAGCTCCTACAATGAGCAGTTCTTC.

The CDR3 DNA is TGCGCCAGCAGCCAACACCCCTATGGGAATGAGCAGTTCTTC. It specifies CASSQHPYGNEQFF. This sequence joins TRBV4-1 and TRBJ2-1; no clear D gene. Trimming left V 2 bases short and J 7 bases short, with 12 bases between. The CDR3 covers 14 residues. Germline CDR1 is MGHRA and CDR2 is YSYEKL.

The chain joins TRBV19 to TRBJ1-2, with TRBD1 matching over 8 bases. The V gene's germline CDR1 is LNHDA and CDR2 SQIVND (reference sequence). V lost 6 bases, J lost 8 bases, and 11 bases stayed unmatched. This CDR3 spans 14 amino acids. The CDR3 nucleotides read TGTGCCAGTAGCCCGGACAGGGTAAGAGGAGGCTACACCTTC. It translates to CASSPDRVRGGYTF.

This clone has just a few counts. The chain couples TRBV6-5 to TRBJ1-2, with D tentatively TRBD1 (6 bases). The CDR3 covers 14 residues. Deletions cut 3 bases from V and 8 bases from J, with 16 bases between. Looked up from germline, CDR1 is MNHEY and CDR2 is SVGAGI. The CDR3 region has the DNA TGTGCCAGCAGTTATTTGGACAGTGCTGAGGGCTACACCTTC. It is translated as CASSYLDSAEGYTF.

The genes are TRBV28 and TRBJ1-1; D is perhaps TRBD1 (6 bases). The CDR3 is made up of 13 amino acids. The V gene's germline CDR1 is MDHEN and CDR2 SYDVKM. The V end lost 5 bases, the J end lost 7 bases, and 14 bases lay between the germline ends. In nucleotides, the CDR3 is TGTGCCAGCAGTGACAGGATTTCGGGTGAAGCTTTCTTT. Translated: CASSDRISGEAFF.

V usage is TRBV2 and J usage is TRBJ2-5; 13 bases agree with TRBD2. CDR3 length: 15 residues. Germline assignment: CDR1 SNHLY and CDR2 FYNNEI. V lost 7 bases, J lost 5 bases, and 7 bases stayed unmatched. CDR3 in DNA: TGTGCCAGCATTCGACTAGCGGGAGGAAGGGAGACCCAGTACTTC. It translates to CASIRLAGGRETQYF. The full variable domain, rest sourced from reference TRBV2 and TRBJ2-5, is EPEVTQTPSHQVTQMGQEVILRCVPISNHLYFYWYRQILGQKVEFLVSFYNNEISEKSEIFDDQFSVERPDGSNFTLKIRSTKLEDSAMYFCASIRLAGGRETQYFGPGTRLLVL.

The V and J genes are TRBV15 and TRBJ2-7, with D perhaps given as TRBD1 or TRBD2 (6 bases each). Trimming took 4 bases from V and 3 from J, leaving 16 bases between them. The CDR3 length is 15 residues. In germline, CDR1 is LNHNV, CDR2 YYDKDF (reference sequence). In nucleotides, the CDR3 is TGTGCCACCAGCAACGGTCGGGGGCGAGTCTACGAGCAGTACTTC. Its protein product is CATSNGRGRVYEQYF.

The rearrangement links TRBV5-4 to TRBJ2-5, with D uncertain. V lost 2 bases and J 5 bases, leaving 13 bases between the germline ends. Germline CDR1 SGHNT, CDR2 YYREEE (reference sequence). This CDR3 has 14 amino acids. The CDR3 protein is CASSLKKGRETQYF. The CDR3, as DNA: TGTGCCAGCAGCTTAAAAAAAGGGCGGGAGACCCAGTACTTC.

This clone has only a few counts. The V call is TRBV4-1, the J call TRBJ2-2; TRBD2 matches 12 bases. The trim removed 3 bases at V and 5 bases at J, leaving 7 bases unmatched. Germline V gene sequence: CDR1 MGHRA, CDR2 YSYEKL. The CDR3 is made up of 17 amino acids. In nucleotides, the CDR3 is TGCGCCAGCAGCCAGACGACTAGCGGGAGCTGGACCGGGGAGCTGTTTTTT. Protein: CASSQTTSGSWTGELFF.